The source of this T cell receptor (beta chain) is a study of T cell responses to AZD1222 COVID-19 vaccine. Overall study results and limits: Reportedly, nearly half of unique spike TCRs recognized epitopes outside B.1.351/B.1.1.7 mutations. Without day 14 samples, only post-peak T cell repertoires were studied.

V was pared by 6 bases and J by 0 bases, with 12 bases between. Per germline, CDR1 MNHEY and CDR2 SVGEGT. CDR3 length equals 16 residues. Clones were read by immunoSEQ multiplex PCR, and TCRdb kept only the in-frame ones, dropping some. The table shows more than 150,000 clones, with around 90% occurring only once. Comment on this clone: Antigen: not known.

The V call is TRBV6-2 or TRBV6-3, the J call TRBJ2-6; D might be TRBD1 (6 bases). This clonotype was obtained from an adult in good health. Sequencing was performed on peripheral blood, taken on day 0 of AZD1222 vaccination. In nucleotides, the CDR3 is TGTGCCAGCAGCCTAGAAGGGGGCTCTGGGGCCAACGTCCTGACTTTC. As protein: CASSLEGGSGANVLTF.